This TCR beta chain was recorded in a study of identical twins (dated by TCRdb to the mid-2010s). As for the study more broadly: TCR alpha and beta repertoires from monozygotic twins, unrelated adults of various ages and cord blood were deep-sequenced to test whether fetal clonotypes persist. To rule out contamination, replicate twin experiments were performed at different times with different library preparation protocols. General findings and caveats noted by the study authors: Abundant cord blood beta clonotypes had fewer insertions, young adult naive repertoires showed a similar but weaker trend, and memory repertoires showed no such trend. Zero-insertion analyses could be partly confounded by invariant T cells such as MAIT and iNKT, although diverse VJ usage argued against such confounding for most clonotypes. Out-of-frame TCR alpha sequences shared between twins showed an excess of low generation-probability sequences compared with coincidental sharing between unrelated individuals. Out-of-frame TCR alpha sharing in monozygotic twins was systematically underestimated by recombination models, whereas sharing between unrelated individuals was in agreement with the recombination models. The excess sharing between twins in beta out-of-frame sequences was weaker because fewer shared sequences reduced the signal-to-noise ratio. Because the same donors could not be followed over many years, the conclusions relied on cross-sectional statistical analysis.

The library was generated by 5' RACE. Sequencing used an Illumina HiSeq 2000. A universal primer binding site was added through template switching, and the final cDNA carried a unique molecular identifier so that TCR cDNA molecules could be counted accurately. First-strand cDNA for TCR alpha and beta chains was synthesized from specific primers in the conserved constant-segment region. Each cDNA library was double barcoded, with a SMART-Mk sample barcode plus Illumina barcodes, to control for contamination. TruSeq adapter sequences along with Illumina sample barcodes were introduced in two successive PCR steps. The TCR alpha and beta cDNA libraries were sequenced on the Illumina HiSeq platform using custom primers. Processing in the source paper ran as follows. Raw reads were processed with MiGEC to extract unique molecular identifiers, and MiXCR was used to determine CDR3 positions. For each individual, recombination models were inferred using an EM algorithm with the repgenHMM and IGoR tools. Shared clonotype analysis was performed with the tcR package in R, normalizing sharing by the product of cloneset sizes. Out-of-frame nonproductive sequences were analyzed to study raw recombination free of thymic and clonal selection effects. TCRdb reran the public reads through fastp at Q25 and MiXCR, keeping productive beta chains. Each entry is one CDR3 protein sequence, shown with its most common DNA and genes. The V and J calls were not made by the authors but by TCRdb's processing. The sample table lists fewer than 350,000 distinct CDR3 sequences, 6.5% to 9.5% of them with a count of one. 2.1% of the sample comes from the top ten.

Every donor in the study was a healthy Caucasian. The twin cohort comprised three pairs of female monozygotic twins, all aged roughly 18 to 30 years. Using Miltenyi CD45RO+ enrichment and human naive T-cell isolation kits, memory (CD45RO+) and naive T cells were isolated from PBMC. The table lists this clonotype with a few counts. No antigen is known for it. No quality values exist for individual bases; no much larger clone is one base distant. These records were also assigned to another study, of yellow fever vaccine responses in identical twins. Looking at the second paper: According to the authors, the vaccine-induced T cell response in identical twins seemed to be partly convergent and partly specific to each individual. In identical twins, the study followed T cell clones that responded to the vaccine with precision.

Sequencing was performed on memory (CD45RO+) T cells sorted from blood. The cell subset or site label for this specimen denotes: CD45RO+ enriched T cells. This sequence originates from a woman between 18 and 29 years old in good health.

The CDR3 amino acid sequence is: CASAAGRSSGANVLTF. The nucleotide sequence is given as TGTGCCAGTGCGGCGGGCCGAAGCTCTGGGGCCAACGTCCTGACTTTC. Here the chain combines TRBV19 and TRBJ2-6; TRBD2 might be the D gene, on 5 matching bases. CDR1 and CDR2 (LNHDA, SQIVND) derive from the germline V gene (reference sequence). V and J lose 8 bases and 0 bases, and a span of 14 bases separates them. The CDR3 numbers 16 residues from cysteine through phenylalanine. The sequence is cut down to CDR3 DNA, 48 bases in frame from base 1.